This T cell receptor (beta chain) stems from a study of blood T cell repertoires in COVID-19. For the study at large: Acute-phase and convalescent COVID-19 samples originated in the United States, Italy and Spain.

Source study methods: By means of reference gene primer amplification, nucleated cell counts were estimated. Assay: immunoSEQ multiplex PCR; the TCRdb copy retains only in-frame clones and omits some. The D gene and trimming were derived from the DNA, and the V and J assignments and clone size from that table. The table shows 150,000 to 180,000 clones, with about 86% occurring only once. Germline V gene lookup returns CDR1 LGHDT and CDR2 YNNKEL (reference sequence). Trimming took off 1 base at V and 6 bases at J, with 12 bases between the two ends. This CDR3 has 14 residues. This chain joins TRBV3-1 (or the pseudogene TRBV3-2) and TRBJ1-1; TRBD1 might be the D (5 bases). The source material was peripheral blood. The source is a woman aged 55-69 years with acute or convalescent COVID-19. CDR3 residues: CASSQGPTGAEAFF. The CDR3 DNA reads TGTGCCAGCAGCCAAGGCCCGACGGGGGCTGAAGCTTTCTTT.